This T cell receptor (beta chain) was observed in a study of blood T cell repertoires in COVID-19. Study overall: There were acute and convalescent COVID-19 samples, and they came from the United States, Italy and Spain. From T cells, B-cell-depleted T cells, or PBMCs came the material, which was cDNA or gDNA.

Original data processing: Estimation of nucleated cell counts relied on the amplification of reference gene primers. Using immunoSEQ multiplex PCR, the repertoire was profiled, and TCRdb retains in-frame clones only, with some absent. V, J and clone size are taken as reported in that table, and D and trimming were inferred from the DNA itself. The sample carries about 150,000 clones, 65% to 85% recorded once. This CDR3 contains 17 residues. Germline loops: CDR1 MNHEY, CDR2 SVGEGT. V dropped 3 bases and J dropped 0 bases, with 15 bases sitting between them. Sequencing was performed on peripheral blood. This receptor was identified in a man aged 50 or older with active or convalescent COVID-19. V is TRBV6-2 or TRBV6-3 and J is TRBJ1-3; unclear D gene. CDR3 protein: CASSYAGPRGSGNTIYF. CDR3 DNA sequence: TGTGCCAGCAGTTATGCTGGCCCAAGAGGCTCTGGAAACACCATATATTTT.